This T cell receptor beta chain was retrieved from a study of Ad26.COV2.S vaccination and SARS-CoV-2 variants. Treatment denoted: about 20 received Ad26.COV2.S at low or high dose, single or two shots; about 5 received placebo; per-sample allocation not given. Repertoires come from day 63 after the first vaccine or placebo injection. Germline values: CDR1 SGHRS, CDR2 YFSETQ. The CDR3 has 14 residues. With 1 base clipped from V and 7 bases from J, the junction kept 5 bases outside the gene matches. Method: immunoSEQ multiplex PCR; TCRdb's copy keeps in-frame clones and lacks some. There are 200,000 to 250,000 clones in the sample; roughly 90% occur only once, and about 11% lies in the top ten.

Sequences were derived from peripheral blood, sampled in a trial of Ad26.COV2.S vaccine versus placebo. The rearrangement links TRBV5-1 to TRBJ2-1; TRBD2 aligns across 7 bases. The receptor was isolated from a person aged 18 to 65 who received the Ad26.COV2.S COVID-19 vaccine or a placebo. Here the CDR3 reads CASSLLGGDNEQFF. The DNA for the CDR3 is TGCGCCAGCAGCTTGCTGGGGGGGGATAATGAGCAGTTCTTC.